The 25 T cell receptor beta chains below all came from one sample that was sequenced in a study of cytomegalovirus exposure and HLA in healthy donors (dated by TCRdb to 2016 to 2017). The library relied on the immunoSEQ multiplex PCR assay. For the multiplex PCR, a mixture combining 60 forward primers for TCR Vbeta segments and 13 reverse primers for TCR Jbeta segments was used. Drawn from immuneACCESS, this table holds only the in-frame rearrangements with V and J called that TCRdb kept. Clones are partly lost; checked studies trace under half to an unresolved V gene and leave the rest unexplained. The sample records fewer than 200,000 clones, more than 65% of which are singletons. More than 0.95% of the sample goes to the ten largest clones. Sequenced input: PBMCs. These receptor sequences come from a girl aged 2 to 10 in good health and CMV-seropositive.

The J gene is TRBJ1-2, the V gene TRBV13, with D perhaps TRBD1 (6 bases). The CDR3 runs to 13 residues. Trimming removed 5 bases at V and 3 bases at J, with 10 bases between. CDR1 is PRHDT and CDR2 is FYEKMQ in the germline V gene (reference sequence). The DNA of the CDR3 is TGTGCCAGCAGCGACGGACAGTACTATGGCTACACCTTC. Its protein is CASSDGQYYGYTF.

The V call is TRBV2, the J call TRBJ2-1; maybe TRBD2 (5 bases). Germline CDR1 SNHLY, CDR2 FYNNEI. This CDR3 has 11 residues. V shed 6 bases and J shed 10 bases, with 10 bases lying between them. The CDR3 bases are TGTGCCAGCAGAGAGGGCTTCGAGCAGTTCTTC. It codes for CASREGFEQFF.

This clone was seen a single time. V and J are TRBV7-9 and TRBJ2-3; 16 bases are a match to TRBD2. The CDR3 is made up of 19 amino acids. Germline-derived CDR1 and CDR2 are SEHNR and FQNEAQ (reference sequence). V shed 4 bases and J 4 bases; nucleotides not matched to a gene: 11. The CDR3 reads CASSSKGLAGGRVADTQYF. The CDR3 bases are TGTGCCAGCAGCTCTAAGGGACTAGCGGGAGGGCGAGTCGCAGATACGCAGTATTTT.

The table lists this clone with a count of one. This chain connects TRBV5-5 to TRBJ2-1; weak D call: TRBD1 (5 bases). The germline gives CDR1 SGHKS, CDR2 YYEKEE (reference sequence). V was clipped by 5 bases and J by 0 bases, with 15 bases between them. The CDR3 is made up of 16 amino acids. CDR3 coding DNA: TGTGCCAGCAGTCCACCAGGGATTAGCTCCTACAATGAGCAGTTCTTC. Translated: CASSPPGISSYNEQFF. Looking up the rest from reference TRBV5-5 and TRBJ2-1 gives the full variable domain: DAGVTQSPTHLIKTRGQQVTLRCSPISGHKSVSWYQQVLGQGPQFIFQYYEKEERGRGNFPDRFSARQFPNYSSELNVNALLLGDSALYLCASSPPGISSYNEQFFGPGTRLTVL.

CDR3 nucleotides: TGTGCCAGCAGCTTACAGGGGCACTACGAGCAGTACTTC. It specifies CASSLQGHYEQYF. The genes are TRBV5-4 and TRBJ2-7; 7 nucleotides line up with TRBD1. J lost 3 bases, V lost 2 bases, and 2 bases had no gene match. This CDR3 is 13 amino acids long. Germline CDR1 reads SGHNT; CDR2 reads YYREEE (reference sequence).

The J gene is TRBJ2-1, the V gene TRBV28, with 16 bases matching TRBD2. The CDR3 covers 16 residues. After removal of 5 bases from V and 8 bases from J, the junction contained 6 bases not matched to a gene. Germline loops: CDR1 MDHEN, CDR2 SYDVKM. CDR3 coding DNA: TGTGCCAGCAGTCTCCCGGGACTAGCGGGAGGGGATGAGCAGTTCTTC. This sequence encodes CASSLPGLAGGDEQFF.

This clone was counted between two and nine times. V is TRBV30 and J is TRBJ1-4; the match to TRBD1 covers 7 bases. The CDR3 consists of 15 residues. V lost 0 bases to trimming and J lost 5 bases; unmatched junction nucleotides: 6. CDR1 is GTSNPN, CDR2 SVGIG, per germline (reference sequence). The CDR3 is CAWSVLRGLNEKLFF. The CDR3 nucleotides are TGTGCCTGGAGTGTACTAAGGGGGCTCAATGAAAAACTGTTTTTT.

The V and J genes are TRBV28 and TRBJ1-2, with 7 nucleotides matching TRBD1. The CDR3 loop spans 13 amino acids. V was clipped by 5 bases and J by 8 bases; unmatched bases: 8. CDR1 and CDR2 (germline): MDHEN, SYDVKM. The CDR3 region has the DNA TGTGCCAGCAGTACTTACAGGGGTGAGGGCTACACCTTC. Protein: CASSTYRGEGYTF.

The chain carries TRBV7-2 and TRBJ2-7, with TRBD2 matching over 10 bases. V trimming: 4 bases; J trimming: 2 bases; junction bases outside the gene matches: 5. CDR1 and CDR2 from the germline V gene are SGHTA and FQGNSA. CDR3 length: 15 residues. This CDR3 is CASSSRTSGPYEQYF. The CDR3 DNA is TGTGCCAGCAGCTCTCGGACTAGCGGCCCCTACGAGCAGTACTTC.

The chain couples TRBV28 to TRBJ1-1, with TRBD1 as a possible D gene (5 bases). The CDR3 extends over 12 amino acids. With 1 base removed from V and 7 bases from J, the gap between germline ends came to 7 bases. Looked up from germline, CDR1 is MDHEN and CDR2 is SYDVKM. This chain's CDR3 is CASSLSDSEAFF. CDR3 DNA: TGTGCCAGCAGTTTATCCGACAGTGAAGCTTTCTTT.

Here the CDR3 reads CASSKPVGRGNTEAFF. CDR3 DNA sequence: TGTGCCAGTAGTAAGCCAGTTGGGAGGGGGAACACTGAAGCTTTCTTT. The rearrangement links TRBV19 to TRBJ1-1; perhaps TRBD1 as D (5 bases). Germline CDR1 LNHDA, CDR2 SQIVND (reference sequence). Trimming took off 4 bases at V and 1 base at J, with 16 bases between the two ends. This CDR3 spans 16 amino acids.

This chain links TRBV15 with TRBJ2-7; D is uncertain. The V and J ends lost 0 bases and 0 bases respectively, with 12 bases between them. The CDR3 is 16 residues long. Germline lookup yields CDR1 LNHNV and CDR2 YYDKDF (reference sequence). The DNA of the CDR3 is TGTGCCACCAGCAGAGAGCCAATACGGAGCTCCTACGAGCAGTACTTC. Translated: CATSREPIRSSYEQYF.

The CDR3 DNA is TGTGCCAGCAGACGAGACAGGGGGCCAGGCGAGCAGTACTTC. Translated, it gives CASRRDRGPGEQYF. The V call is TRBV6-9, the J call TRBJ2-7; 10 positions match TRBD1. CDR1 and CDR2 from the germline V gene are MNHGY and SVAAGI. Trimming removed 6 bases from V and 6 bases from J; junction bases left unmatched: 8. There are 14 residues in the CDR3.

The chain couples TRBV27 to TRBJ1-1; D may be TRBD1 (6 bases). Per germline, CDR1 MNHEY and CDR2 SMNVEV (reference sequence). The V end lost 2 bases, the J end lost 1 base, and 11 bases lay between the germline ends. The CDR3 covers 15 residues. Here the CDR3 reads CASSLHRVSNTEAFF. Written as DNA, the CDR3 is TGTGCCAGCAGTTTACACAGGGTTTCGAACACTGAAGCTTTCTTT.

The V and J genes are TRBV10-3 and TRBJ2-3; D perhaps matches TRBD2 (7 bases). The V end was cut by 2 bases, the J end by 8 bases, with 14 bases between. Germline V CDR1 and CDR2: ENHRY, SYGVKD. The CDR3 consists of 14 residues. In DNA, the CDR3 is TGTGCCATCAGTGAGGAGCGGGGAGGGGGTACGCAGTATTTT. This encodes CAISEERGGGTQYF.

V usage is TRBV6-1 and J usage is TRBJ2-4; tentative D call: TRBD1 (6 bases). The CDR3 contains 12 residues. V was cut by 2 bases and J by 7 bases, with 6 bases left in between. Germline V CDR1 and CDR2: MNHNS, SASEGT. CDR3 amino acids: CASSERGNIQYF. The CDR3 DNA is TGTGCCAGCAGTGAAAGGGGGAACATTCAGTACTTC.

The V and J genes are TRBV7-2 and TRBJ2-2, with a tentative D call TRBD1 (6 bases). The CDR3 totals 14 residues. Germline V gene sequence: CDR1 SGHTA, CDR2 FQGNSA. The V gene lost 4 bases and the J gene lost 7 bases, with 13 bases spanning the gap. The CDR3 DNA reads as TGTGCCAGCAGCTCGCAGGGGAGAGGCGGGGAGCTGTTTTTT. Translation gives CASSSQGRGGELFF.

This clone was seen a single time. This rearrangement joins TRBV4-1 to TRBJ1-2, with a weak D call TRBD1 (5 bases). The CDR3 runs 15 residues. V was trimmed by 1 base and J by 7 bases, leaving 16 bases between them. In germline, CDR1 is MGHRA, CDR2 YSYEKL. Here the CDR3 reads CASSQVGGARGGYTF. The CDR3 DNA sequence: TGCGCCAGCAGCCAAGTCGGCGGGGCTAGGGGTGGCTACACCTTC.

Here the CDR3 reads CASSPRQGEADEQYF. CDR3 sequence (DNA): TGTGCCAGCTCACCCAGACAGGGGGAGGCCGACGAGCAGTACTTC. The chain recombines TRBV18 with TRBJ2-7, with TRBD1 matching 9 bases. The CDR3 consists of 15 residues. The germline V gene encodes CDR1 KGHSH and CDR2 LQKENI. Trimming at V came to 3 bases and at J to 5 bases, leaving 8 bases not matched to a gene.

This sequence joins TRBV20-1 and TRBJ1-2; D ambiguous. Germline V CDR1 and CDR2: DFQATT, SNEGSKA (reference sequence). The CDR3 has 11 residues. Trimming took 5 bases from V and 1 from J, leaving 5 bases between them. The CDR3 coding sequence is TGCAGTGCTCTTCTTAACTATGGCTACACCTTC. This sequence encodes CSALLNYGYTF.

V gene TRBV18 combines with J gene TRBJ1-1; 7 positions agree with TRBD1. There are 14 residues in the CDR3. Trimming at V came to 3 bases and at J to 3 bases, leaving 4 bases not matched to a gene. The germline gives CDR1 KGHSH, CDR2 LQKENI. The CDR3: CASSPTTGDTEAFF. CDR3 DNA: TGTGCCAGCTCACCGACTACAGGGGACACTGAAGCTTTCTTT.

This rearrangement joins TRBV11-2 to TRBJ2-2; 12 nucleotides agree with TRBD2. The CDR3 is made up of 19 amino acids. Trimming cost V 5 bases and J 4 bases; bases outside gene matches: 14. Germline CDR1 SGHAT, CDR2 FQNNGV. CDR3 loop: CASSPEPTGLAGITGELFF. The CDR3, as DNA: TGTGCCAGCAGCCCAGAACCAACTGGACTAGCGGGGATCACCGGGGAGCTGTTTTTT.

V is TRBV9 and J is TRBJ1-4, with D perhaps TRBD1 (6 bases). Trimming took off 0 bases at V and 2 bases at J, with 17 bases between the two ends. CDR3 length: 18 amino acids. Germline V CDR1 and CDR2: SGDLS, YYNGEE. In nucleotides, the CDR3 is TGTGCCAGCAGCGTAGGGATCCAGGGGACGCCGACTAATGAAAAACTGTTTTTT. The encoded protein is CASSVGIQGTPTNEKLFF.

The chain combines TRBV6-4 with TRBJ1-2; D not resolved. The germline V gene has CDR1 MRHNA and CDR2 SNTAGT. V lost 10 bases, J lost 0 bases, and 12 bases lay in between. The CDR3 sequence is 13 residues long. CDR3 region: CATKPRTNYGYTF. The CDR3 nucleotides read TGTGCCACCAAACCGAGAACTAACTATGGCTACACCTTC.

The V call is TRBV30, the J call TRBJ2-3; D unresolved. With 2 bases removed from V and 5 bases from J, the gap between germline ends came to 8 bases. CDR1 is GTSNPN and CDR2 is SVGIG in the germline V gene (reference sequence). The CDR3 consists of 12 residues. As DNA, the CDR3 is TGTGCCTGGAGTTCAAATTTAGATACGCAGTATTTT. It yields the protein CAWSSNLDTQYF. Variable domain in full (rest from reference TRBV30 and TRBJ2-3): SQTIHQWPATLVQPVGSPLSLECTVEGTSNPNLYWYRQAAGRGLQLLFYSVGIGQISSEVPQNLSASRPQDRQFILSSKKLLLSDSGFYLCAWSSNLDTQYFGPGTRLTVL.